This T cell receptor (beta chain) derives from a study of blood T cells in healthy people across ages. Broader study findings: In older individuals, TCR beta diversity per million T cells was lower, falling roughly linearly with age. Naive and antigen-experienced cells were not separated, limiting conclusive comparison.

The CDR3 has 15 residues. CDR1 is SGHTA, CDR2 FQGNSA, per germline. Sample-barcoded 5' priming and a J-beta primer mix drove a second PCR of 7 to 11 cycles. A tag from a template-switch adaptor with 12 random nucleotides marked each cDNA molecule. From the 5' RACE reads, TCRdb called clonotypes with MiXCR, one entry per CDR3 protein. In the table there are hundreds of thousands of distinct CDR3 sequences, 55% to 75% of which are singletons. About this clonotype: Its specificity is unknown. A single base separates this from a much larger clone, so it may be a read error.

This chain connects TRBV7-2 to TRBJ2-1; the D gene is possibly TRBD2 (6 bases). The TCR sequence derives from a man aged 25 to 40 in good health. Sequencing used blood. The CDR3 DNA follows: TGTGCCGGCAGCTTAGGCGGGAAAGCAAACAATGAGCAGTTCTTC. Translation gives CAGSLGGKANNEQFF. The whole variable domain, remainder taken from reference TRBV7-2 and TRBJ2-1, is GAGVSQSPSNKVTEKGKDVELRCDPISGHTALYWYRQSLGQGLEFLIYFQGNSAPDKSGLPSDRFSAERTGGSVSTLTIQRTQQEDSAVYLCAGSLGGKANNEQFFGPGTRLTVL.